This TCR beta chain was observed in a study of identical twins' blood T cells. General observations from the study: Abundant TCRbeta CDR3s overlapped more between twins than with unrelated donors.

TCRdb reprocessed the 5' RACE reads via MiXCR and lists one record per CDR3 protein. Here the sample spans a few hundred thousand distinct CDR3 sequences, 28% being singletons. Only a few counts were recorded for this clonotype. Antigen specificity is unknown. Material: PBMCs. This clonotype was sampled from a woman between 18 and 50 years old in good health.

The CDR3 sequence: CAISDSWNTEAFF. The CDR3 DNA follows: TGTGCCATCAGTGATTCATGGAACACTGAAGCTTTCTTT. The V call is TRBV10-3, the J call TRBJ1-1, with D unresolved. Per germline, CDR1 ENHRY and CDR2 SYGVKD. V gave up 3 bases and J gave up 1 base, with 6 bases separating them. This CDR3 has 13 amino acids.